The 32 T cell receptor beta chains given below trace back to one sample, sequenced in a study of monozygotic twins with inflammatory bowel disease. TCRdb re-called the 5' RACE reads and catalogs CDR3 proteins one per entry, DNA excluded. The clone table shows about 450,000 distinct CDR3 sequences, with the ten largest holding roughly 2.3%. Specimen: blood. The receptors shown here come from a human donor with ulcerative colitis or Crohn's disease, or a healthy co-twin of an affected twin (not recorded which).

The rearrangement uses TRBV11-2 and TRBJ1-1; TCRdb proposes TRBD1, but this gene call is untestable without DNA. CDR1 is SGHAT and CDR2 is FQNNGV in the germline V gene. The CDR3 is 15 amino acids. The chain's CDR3 is CASSQRGGGNTEAFF.

The CDR3: CASSFTPRVSPLHF. The gene calls are TRBV28 and TRBJ1-6. The V gene's germline CDR1 is MDHEN and CDR2 SYDVKM. This CDR3 has 14 amino acids.

The rearrangement uses TRBV29-1 and TRBJ1-4. CDR1 and CDR2 from the germline V gene are SQVTM and ANQGSEA. This CDR3 has 12 residues. The CDR3: CSAKREGEKLFF.

The chain recombines TRBV24-1 with TRBJ2-2; absent DNA, TCRdb's TRBD2 call cannot be checked. CDR3 size: 16 residues. Germline CDR1 reads KGHDR; CDR2 reads SFDVKD. The CDR3 here is CATSDSSYSPTGELFF.

The J gene is TRBJ1-1, the V gene TRBV7-9. The CDR3 runs 14 residues. From germline, CDR1 is SEHNR and CDR2 FQNEAQ (reference sequence). CDR3 in amino acids: CASSLSIGSSEAFF.

The V and J genes are TRBV18 and TRBJ2-2. CDR3 size: 16 residues. CDR1 KGHSH and CDR2 LQKENI come from the germline V gene. This chain's CDR3 is CASSLQIRVDTGELFF. The complete variable domain, with remaining parts taken from reference TRBV18 and TRBJ2-2, reads NAGVMQNPRHLVRRRGQEARLRCSPMKGHSHVYWYRQLPEEGLKFMVYLQKENIIDESGMPKERFSAEFPKEGPSILRIQQVVRGDSAAYFCASSLQIRVDTGELFFGEGSRLTVL.

This chain connects TRBV4-1 to TRBJ2-7. CDR3 length equals 13 residues. Germline CDR1 and CDR2: MGHRA and YSYEKL. Here the CDR3 reads CASSQVLGVEQYF.

The rearrangement uses TRBV20-1 and TRBJ1-2. Germline CDR1 reads DFQATT; CDR2 reads SNEGSKA (reference sequence). This CDR3 contains 13 residues. CDR3: CSAGEDTNYGYTF.

This chain links TRBV7-2 with TRBJ1-5; there is no DNA to check the TCRdb D call of TRBD1. CDR1 and CDR2 from the germline V gene are SGHTA and FQGNSA. The CDR3 is 15 amino acids. The CDR3 sequence: CASSFEGGSNQPQHF.

The rearrangement links TRBV19 to TRBJ2-2; TCRdb names TRBD1, which stays unverified in the absence of DNA. The CDR3 is 15 residues long. Germline values: CDR1 LNHDA, CDR2 SQIVND (reference sequence). CDR3 loop: CASSSWGAHTGELFF.

The CDR3 sequence is CASTLAGGHEQFF. The chain links TRBV6-5 to TRBJ2-1; TCRdb's assignment of TRBD1 cannot be checked, as there is no DNA. Germline V CDR1 and CDR2: MNHEY, SVGAGI. The CDR3 covers 13 residues.

V and J are TRBV30 and TRBJ2-1. There are 11 residues in the CDR3. CDR1 GTSNPN and CDR2 SVGIG come from the germline V gene (reference sequence). CDR3 region: CAWSPLNEQFF.

CDR3 residues: CASSAAEYGYTF. The chain recombines TRBV10-2 with TRBJ1-2. The CDR3 is made up of 12 amino acids. From germline, CDR1 is WSHSY and CDR2 SAAADI.

V and J are TRBV6-1 and TRBJ2-2; TCRdb reports TRBD1, a call that lacks DNA to check it against. The CDR3 contains 15 residues. The germline gives CDR1 MNHNS, CDR2 SASEGT. The CDR3 sequence is CATNTGQGNTGELFF.

The chain has TRBV5-1 and TRBJ2-2; TCRdb outputs TRBD2, but without DNA this stays unchecked. The CDR3 is 15 residues long. CDR1 and CDR2 (germline): SGHRS, YFSETQ. CDR3 residues: CASSTRTGFTGELFF.

V and J are TRBV7-9 and TRBJ1-2; TCRdb selects TRBD1, and the lack of DNA leaves this call unchecked. Germline V gene lookup returns CDR1 SEHNR and CDR2 FQNEAQ (reference sequence). CDR3 length: 16 residues. The CDR3 loop reads CASSPPGRGSHYGYTF.

The J gene is TRBJ2-3, the V gene TRBV10-3. This CDR3 is 11 amino acids long. Germline CDR1 reads ENHRY; CDR2 reads SYGVKD. CDR3: CAIRAQDTQYF.

This chain connects TRBV5-1 to TRBJ2-7; TCRdb gives TRBD1 as the D gene, but with no DNA this cannot be confirmed. CDR1 and CDR2 (germline): SGHRS, YFSETQ. This CDR3 has 14 amino acids. The CDR3 loop is CASSLMGVSYEQYF.

J is TRBJ2-1 and V is TRBV2; TCRdb reports TRBD2, a call that lacks DNA to check it against. From germline, CDR1 is SNHLY and CDR2 FYNNEI. The CDR3 is made up of 14 amino acids. The CDR3 loop reads CASGGGSSYNEQFF.

The chain is built from TRBV20-1 and TRBJ2-5; absent DNA, TCRdb's TRBD1 call cannot be checked. This CDR3 spans 14 amino acids. Germline V gene lookup returns CDR1 DFQATT and CDR2 SNEGSKA (reference sequence). The CDR3 reads CSAGGGQVQETQYF.

V gene TRBV19 combines with J gene TRBJ2-6. In germline, CDR1 is LNHDA, CDR2 SQIVND (reference sequence). The length of the CDR3 is 15 residues. The chain's CDR3 is CASTYGVTGANVLTF.

This sequence joins TRBV12-3 or TRBV12-4 and TRBJ2-3. CDR3 size: 12 residues. The CDR3 sequence is CASSLIPDTQYF.

The chain couples TRBV3-1 to TRBJ2-2; checking the TCRdb D call of TRBD2 is not possible without DNA. This CDR3 spans 16 amino acids. Germline lookup yields CDR1 LGHDT and CDR2 YNNKEL (reference sequence). This CDR3 is CASSQVGLAFTGELFF. Combining the CDR3 with reference TRBV3-1 and TRBJ2-2 gives the whole variable domain DTAVSQTPKYLVTQMGNDKSIKCEQNLGHDTMYWYKQDSKKFLKIMFSYNNKELIINETVPNRFSPKSPDKAHLNLHINSLELGDSAVYFCASSQVGLAFTGELFFGEGSRLTVL.

The chain has TRBV12-3 or TRBV12-4 and TRBJ2-3; TCRdb designates TRBD2, a call that cannot be tested without DNA. The CDR3 spans 14 residues. The CDR3 is CASSSVGRGGTQYF.

The chain carries TRBV6-1 and TRBJ1-4. The CDR3 length is 14 residues. Germline V gene sequence: CDR1 MNHNS, CDR2 SASEGT. Here the CDR3 reads CASRPQGGREKLFF.

The chain is built from TRBV5-1 and TRBJ1-4. The CDR3 length is 13 residues. Germline V gene data show CDR1 as SGHRS and CDR2 as YFSETQ. The CDR3 sequence: CASSTGDREKLFF.

J is TRBJ1-5 and V is TRBV5-4; TCRdb indicates TRBD1, and absent DNA this call remains unverified. The CDR3 sequence is 15 residues long. Germline V CDR1 and CDR2: SGHNT, YYREEE (reference sequence). The CDR3 reads CASSASGGHNQPQHF.

The chain couples TRBV29-1 to TRBJ1-1. The CDR3 runs to 14 residues. CDR1 is SQVTM, CDR2 ANQGSEA, per germline. The CDR3 region is CSVELGLTNTEAFF.

The V call is TRBV29-1, the J call TRBJ1-1. The germline gives CDR1 SQVTM, CDR2 ANQGSEA. This CDR3 is built from 13 residues. The CDR3 spells CSVAREEGPEAFF.

The gene calls are TRBV5-1 and TRBJ1-5. CDR3 size: 16 residues. Germline assignment: CDR1 SGHRS and CDR2 YFSETQ. The CDR3 is CASSLAPGDSNQPQHF.

CDR3: CASTEGLHNEQFF. The gene calls are TRBV27 and TRBJ2-1; there is no DNA to check the TCRdb D call of TRBD2. The CDR3 extends over 13 amino acids. Germline loops: CDR1 MNHEY, CDR2 SMNVEV (reference sequence).

The J gene is TRBJ2-3, the V gene TRBV5-1; TCRdb picks TRBD2, but there is no DNA to check that call. The CDR3 has 15 residues. Germline CDR1 and CDR2: SGHRS and YFSETQ. The CDR3: CASSPGGASTDTQYF.